This is a list of T cell receptor beta chains from one sample in a study of cytomegalovirus exposure and HLA in healthy donors. Libraries were prepared by immunoSEQ multiplex PCR; TCRdb keeps only in-frame clonotypes and omits some of them. This table has about 100,000 clones, under 80% appearing once. Source material: PBMCs. The source is a man aged 35 to 55 in good health and CMV-seropositive. CDR3s include the opening cysteine and the closing phenylalanine or tryptophan. The D gene is left open where the match is weak. The size field is filled for only some rows; it gives once, few, many or a size class.

j_call: TRBJ2-7; d_call: TRBD1; v_call: TRBV5-1; clone_size: .; cdr3_nt: TGCGCCAGCAGCCGGACTCCCGGGACAGTTACCTACGAGCAGTACTTC; cdr3_aa: CASSRTPGTVTYEQYF
j_call: TRBJ1-2; d_call: .; v_call: TRBV12-5; clone_size: .; cdr3_nt: TGTGCTAGTAGTGGTTCGGGGTATGGCTACACCTTC; cdr3_aa: CASSGSGYGYTF
j_call: TRBJ1-2; d_call: TRBD1; v_call: TRBV4-3; clone_size: .; cdr3_nt: TGCGCCAGCAGCCAAGATTCCCGGACAGGGGGCCGCGGCTACACCTTC; cdr3_aa: CASSQDSRTGGRGYTF
j_call: TRBJ2-7; d_call: .; v_call: TRBV6-7; clone_size: .; cdr3_nt: TGTGCCAGCAGTGACGGGTCACACGAGCAGTACTTC; cdr3_aa: CASSDGSHEQYF
j_call: TRBJ1-1; d_call: .; v_call: TRBV11-2; clone_size: once; cdr3_nt: TGTGCCAGCAGCCGCGGACACCCGAACACTGAAGCTTTCTTT; cdr3_aa: CASSRGHPNTEAFF
j_call: TRBJ2-7; d_call: TRBD1; v_call: TRBV4-1; clone_size: .; cdr3_nt: TGCGCCAGCAGCCAATCCTCCGGGACAGCTAGCTACGAGCAGTACTTC; cdr3_aa: CASSQSSGTASYEQYF
j_call: TRBJ2-2; d_call: TRBD1; v_call: TRBV10-3; clone_size: once; cdr3_nt: TGTGCCATCCACGGGAGACAGGGGGCGGCAACTGAGATAAAGAACACCGGGGAGCTGTTTTTT; cdr3_aa: CAIHGRQGAATEIKNTGELFF
j_call: TRBJ2-7; d_call: TRBD2; v_call: TRBV9; clone_size: .; cdr3_nt: TGTGCCAGCAGCCCAGGAGAGGGAGGGGCTTTTTACGAGCAGTACTTC; cdr3_aa: CASSPGEGGAFYEQYF
j_call: TRBJ2-5; d_call: .; v_call: TRBV5-1; clone_size: .; cdr3_nt: TGCGCCAGCAGCCGGGAGGGACAGGGTGGGGAGACCCAGTACTTC; cdr3_aa: CASSREGQGGETQYF
j_call: TRBJ1-2; d_call: TRBD1; v_call: TRBV19; clone_size: .; cdr3_nt: TGTGCCAGTATGGACAGGGCTAACTATGGCTACACCTTC; cdr3_aa: CASMDRANYGYTF
j_call: TRBJ1-2; d_call: .; v_call: TRBV6-5; clone_size: .; cdr3_nt: TGTGCCAGCAGTTACTCGGCAGGCCGAGATGGCTACACCTTC; cdr3_aa: CASSYSAGRDGYTF
j_call: TRBJ2-6; d_call: TRBD1; v_call: TRBV29-1; clone_size: .; cdr3_nt: TGCAGCGTGCAGGGGGCTGGGGCCAACGTCCTGACTTTC; cdr3_aa: CSVQGAGANVLTF
j_call: TRBJ2-7; d_call: .; v_call: TRBV7-9; clone_size: .; cdr3_nt: TGTGCCAGCAGCTCGGAGGGCTCCTACGAGCAGTACTTC; cdr3_aa: CASSSEGSYEQYF
j_call: TRBJ2-1; d_call: .; v_call: TRBV27; clone_size: .; cdr3_nt: TGTGCCAGCAGTTTATCTTATGGCTTGGGCCGAGGGACAACAAATGAGCAGTTCTTC; cdr3_aa: CASSLSYGLGRGTTNEQFF
j_call: TRBJ1-1; d_call: .; v_call: TRBV29-1; clone_size: once; cdr3_nt: TGCAGCGTTGAAGACGGGTACACTGAAGCTTTCTTT; cdr3_aa: CSVEDGYTEAFF